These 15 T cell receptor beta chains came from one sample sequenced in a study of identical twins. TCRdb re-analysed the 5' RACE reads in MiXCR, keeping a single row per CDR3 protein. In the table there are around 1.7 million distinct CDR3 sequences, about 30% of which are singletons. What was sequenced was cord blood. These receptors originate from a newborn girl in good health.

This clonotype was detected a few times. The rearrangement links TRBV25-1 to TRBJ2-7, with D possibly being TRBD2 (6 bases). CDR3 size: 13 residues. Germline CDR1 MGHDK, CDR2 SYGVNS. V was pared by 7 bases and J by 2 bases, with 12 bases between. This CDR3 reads CASMGLPTYEQYF. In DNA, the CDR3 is TGTGCCAGCATGGGACTTCCCACCTACGAGCAGTACTTC.

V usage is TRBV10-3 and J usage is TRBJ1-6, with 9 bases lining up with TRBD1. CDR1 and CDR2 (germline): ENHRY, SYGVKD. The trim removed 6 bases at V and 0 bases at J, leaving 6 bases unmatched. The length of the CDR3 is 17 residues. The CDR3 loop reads CAIRGQGQSSYNSPLHF. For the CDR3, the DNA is TGTGCCATCAGGGGACAGGGTCAGAGCTCCTATAATTCACCCCTCCACTTT.

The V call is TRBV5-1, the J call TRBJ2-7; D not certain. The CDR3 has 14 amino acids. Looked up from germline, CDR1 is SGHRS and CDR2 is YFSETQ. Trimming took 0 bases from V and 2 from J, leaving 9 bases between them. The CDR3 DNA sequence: TGCGCCAGCAGCTTGGACATCCTACCCTACGAGCAGTACTTC. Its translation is CASSLDILPYEQYF.

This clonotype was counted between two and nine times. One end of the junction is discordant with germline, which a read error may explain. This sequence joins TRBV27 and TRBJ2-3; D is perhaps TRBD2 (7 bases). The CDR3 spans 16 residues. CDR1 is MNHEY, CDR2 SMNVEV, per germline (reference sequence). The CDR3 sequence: CAGSLRRGREFDTQYF. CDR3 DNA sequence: TGTGCCGGCAGTTTACGGAGGGGGAGGGAATTCGATACGCAGTATTTT.

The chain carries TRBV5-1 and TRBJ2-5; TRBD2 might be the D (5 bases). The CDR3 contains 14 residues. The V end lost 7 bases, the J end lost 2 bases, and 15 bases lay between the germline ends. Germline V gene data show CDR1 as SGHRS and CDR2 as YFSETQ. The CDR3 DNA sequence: TGCGCCAGCGGATACCAGCCGGGGCAAGAGACCCAGTACTTC. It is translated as CASGYQPGQETQYF.

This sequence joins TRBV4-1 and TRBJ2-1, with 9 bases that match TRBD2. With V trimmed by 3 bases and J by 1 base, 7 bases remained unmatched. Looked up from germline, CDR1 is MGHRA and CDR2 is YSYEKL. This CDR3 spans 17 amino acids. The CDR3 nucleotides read TGCGCCAGCAGCCAGGTACTAGCGGGTTATTCCTACAATGAGCAGTTCTTC. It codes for CASSQVLAGYSYNEQFF.

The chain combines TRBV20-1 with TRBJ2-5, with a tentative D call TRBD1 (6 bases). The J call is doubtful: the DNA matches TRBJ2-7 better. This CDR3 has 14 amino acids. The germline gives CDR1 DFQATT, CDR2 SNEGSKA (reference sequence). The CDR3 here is CSASPDSLTYEQYF. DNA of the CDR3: TGCAGTGCTAGCCCGGACAGCTTAACTTACGAGCAGTACTTC.

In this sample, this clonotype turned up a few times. The CDR3 sequence: CATSKPGQGASADTQYF. The CDR3 bases are TGTGCCACCAGTAAACCGGGACAGGGGGCTAGTGCAGATACGCAGTATTTT. This rearrangement joins TRBV24-1 to TRBJ2-3; 12 bases agree with TRBD1. The CDR3 has 17 amino acids. The germline gives CDR1 KGHDR, CDR2 SFDVKD. The ends lost 6 bases at V and 4 bases at J; junction bases unmatched: 10.

CDR3 DNA: TGTGCCAGCGGATTAAGTGGGGAGCTGTTTTTT. Amino acids: CASGLSGELFF. V gene TRBV6-2 or TRBV6-3 combines with J gene TRBJ2-2; no clear D. The CDR3 sequence is 11 residues long. With 8 bases removed from V and 8 bases from J, the gap between germline ends came to 9 bases. The germline gives CDR1 MNHEY, CDR2 SVGEGT.

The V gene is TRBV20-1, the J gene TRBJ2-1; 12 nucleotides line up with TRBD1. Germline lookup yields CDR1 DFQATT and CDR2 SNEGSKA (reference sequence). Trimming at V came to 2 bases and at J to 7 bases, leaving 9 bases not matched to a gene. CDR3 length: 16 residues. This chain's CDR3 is CSARIIRDRGPNEQFF. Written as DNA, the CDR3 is TGCAGTGCTAGAATAATACGGGACAGGGGGCCAAATGAGCAGTTCTTC.

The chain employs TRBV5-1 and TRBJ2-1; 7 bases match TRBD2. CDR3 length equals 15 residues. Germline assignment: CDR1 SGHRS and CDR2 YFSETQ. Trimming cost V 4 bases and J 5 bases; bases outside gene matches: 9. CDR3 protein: CASSRGEGIHNEQFF. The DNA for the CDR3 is TGCGCCAGCAGCCGGGGGGAGGGAATACACAATGAGCAGTTCTTC.

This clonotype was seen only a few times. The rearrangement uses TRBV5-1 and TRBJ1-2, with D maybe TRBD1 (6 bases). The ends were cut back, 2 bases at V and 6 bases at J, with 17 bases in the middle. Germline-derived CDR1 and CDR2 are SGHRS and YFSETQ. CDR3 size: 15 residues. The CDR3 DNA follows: TGCGCCAGCAGCTTACTCCAGGGGACATCCGATGGCTACACCTTC. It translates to CASSLLQGTSDGYTF.

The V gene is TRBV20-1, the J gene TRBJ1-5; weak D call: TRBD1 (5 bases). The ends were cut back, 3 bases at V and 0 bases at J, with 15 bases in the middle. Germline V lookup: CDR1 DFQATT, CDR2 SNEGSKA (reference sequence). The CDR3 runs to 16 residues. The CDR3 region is CSASMTWGYSNQPQHF. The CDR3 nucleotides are TGCAGTGCTAGTATGACATGGGGCTATAGCAATCAGCCCCAGCATTTT.

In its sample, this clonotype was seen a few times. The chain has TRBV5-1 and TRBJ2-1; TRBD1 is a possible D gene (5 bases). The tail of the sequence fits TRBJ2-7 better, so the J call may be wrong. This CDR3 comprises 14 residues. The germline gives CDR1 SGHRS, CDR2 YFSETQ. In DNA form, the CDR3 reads TGCGCCAGCAGCTTGGTAGCAGGGAACAATGAGCAGTACTTC. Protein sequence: CASSLVAGNNEQYF.

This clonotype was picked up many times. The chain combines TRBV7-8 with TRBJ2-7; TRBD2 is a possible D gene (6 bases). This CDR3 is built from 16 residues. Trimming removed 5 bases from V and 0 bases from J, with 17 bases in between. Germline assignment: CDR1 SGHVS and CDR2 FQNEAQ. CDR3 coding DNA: TGTGCCAGCAGCAAAGAGCGGGTTTCCTACTCCTACGAGCAGTACTTC. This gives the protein CASSKERVSYSYEQYF.